The clone carrying this T cell receptor (beta chain) was detected ten times or more. Time point specified: sample taken at primary tumor resection. The germline CDR1 and CDR2 sequences are SNHLY and FYNNEI. Trimming stripped 7 bases from V and 2 bases from J, with 14 bases between. This CDR3 is 15 amino acids long. TCRdb processed the 5' RACE reads anew with MiXCR; each CDR3 protein has one entry. The sample holds about 35,000 distinct CDR3 sequences; under 4% are singletons and the top ten take around 36%. The data stem from a study of spatial heterogeneity in lung cancer. This clonotype was sampled from a male donor with early-stage non-small cell lung cancer. Material: normal lung tissue next to the tumor, obtained at surgery. The V and J genes are TRBV2 and TRBJ2-2; tentative D call: TRBD2 (6 bases). In DNA form, the CDR3 reads TGTGCCAGCAAAGGGTCAGCGGGTAACACCGGGGAGCTGTTTTTT. Translating it yields CASKGSAGNTGELFF.